This T cell receptor (beta chain) was documented in a study of OX40 agonist ivuxolimab in advanced cancers. Whole-study context: Administration of intravenous ivuxolimab to patients occurred every 2 weeks at 0.01 to 10 mg/kg. Hepatocellular carcinoma, melanoma, renal cell or head and neck cancer was diagnosed in the dose-escalation patients. At under 85% male, the cohort had a mean age of about 60 years, ranging from 23 to 79.

Sequencing was performed with immunoSEQ multiplex PCR; in TCRdb, only in-frame clones are kept and a portion is missing. The table lists roughly 34,000 clones, about 83% of them singletons, with roughly 1.9% in the top ten. Patients had blood sampled at baseline and again on cycle 4 day 1 and cycle 7 day 1. This CDR3 is 13 amino acids long. V was clipped by 10 bases and J by 4 bases, with 16 bases between them. CDR1 and CDR2 from the germline V gene are MGHDK and SYGVNS. This clonotype originated in an adult with an advanced solid tumor such as melanoma, head and neck, liver or kidney cancer. The source material was CD4+ or CD8+ T cells sorted from blood, sampled in a trial of the OX40 agonist ivuxolimab. The chain is built from TRBV25-1 and TRBJ1-2, with D possibly matching TRBD1 (6 bases). CDR3 residues: CATRGSSSYGYTF. In DNA, the CDR3 is TGTGCCACCAGGGGCAGTTCGAGCTATGGCTACACCTTC.